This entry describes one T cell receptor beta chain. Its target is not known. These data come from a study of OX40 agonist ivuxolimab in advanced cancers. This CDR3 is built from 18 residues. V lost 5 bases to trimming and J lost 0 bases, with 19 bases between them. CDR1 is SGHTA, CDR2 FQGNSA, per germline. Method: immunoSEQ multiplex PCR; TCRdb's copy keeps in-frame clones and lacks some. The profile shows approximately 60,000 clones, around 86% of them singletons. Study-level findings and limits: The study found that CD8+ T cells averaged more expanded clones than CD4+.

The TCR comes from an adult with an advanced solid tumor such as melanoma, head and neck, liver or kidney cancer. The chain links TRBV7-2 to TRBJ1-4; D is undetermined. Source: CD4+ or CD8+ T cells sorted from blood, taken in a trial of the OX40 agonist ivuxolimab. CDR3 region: CASSPRPAGVATNEKLFF. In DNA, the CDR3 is TGTGCCAGCAGCCCGAGGCCGGCTGGAGTTGCAACTAATGAAAAACTGTTTTTT.